This T cell receptor (beta chain) was sequenced during a study of patients and donors after allogeneic stem cell transplantation. In its sample, this clonotype was seen a few times. The junction departs from germline at one end; a sequencing error may be responsible. MiXCR was run by TCRdb on the RT-PCR reads, yielding one entry per CDR3 protein. The sample lists 400,000 to 500,000 distinct CDR3 sequences; 16% were seen once. This clonotype originated in a human donor who was either an allogeneic HSCT recipient or a stem cell or donor lymphocyte infusion donor (not recorded which). It is not recorded whose cells these are; they may come from a transplant donor. The specimen sequenced was blood, either unsorted or a sorted T cell fraction (not recorded which).

CDR3 sequence: CASSLGGARDTQYF. Here the CDR3 DNA reads TGTGCTAGCAGCTTAGGTGGGGCCCGAGATACGCAGTATTTT. The chain recombines TRBV7-7 with TRBJ2-3; a possible D gene is TRBD1 (5 bases). Germline V gene lookup returns CDR1 SSHAT and CDR2 FNYEAQ (reference sequence). The CDR3 loop spans 14 amino acids. The variable domain in full, completed from reference TRBV7-7 and TRBJ2-3, reads GAGVSQSPRYKVTKRGQDVTLRCDPISSHATLYWYQQALGQGPEFLTYFNYEAQPDKSGLPSDRFSAERPEGSISTLTIQRTEQRDSAMYRCASSLGGARDTQYFGPGTRLTVL.